The sequence of this TCR beta chain was determined in a study of T cell responses to AZD1222 COVID-19 vaccine. Study summary: Some second doses came at about 4 weeks and others at about 12 weeks; these were pooled. The study, taken as a whole, reports: Clonal diversity was possibly underestimated; the donors were predominantly white British and more often female. An increase in Spike-specific TCR breadth and depth was observed after two AZD1222 doses.

As for this clone: Its antigen is not known.

TCRdb's copy holds only in-frame clones and misses some; the assay was immunoSEQ multiplex PCR. Of around 80,000 clones in the sample, approximately 91% are singletons; the top ten hold roughly 5.2%. Germline V gene data show CDR1 as SGHRS and CDR2 as YFSETQ. The CDR3 length is 15 residues. Deletions cut 1 base from V and 1 base from J, with 8 bases between. The genes are TRBV5-1 and TRBJ2-2, with D perhaps matching TRBD1 (6 bases). This clonotype was obtained from an adult in good health. Sequences were derived from peripheral blood, sampled on day 0 of AZD1222 vaccination. As DNA, the CDR3 is TGCGCCAGCAGCTTGCAGGGGCGGAACACCGGGGAGCTGTTTTTT. This codes for CASSLQGRNTGELFF.